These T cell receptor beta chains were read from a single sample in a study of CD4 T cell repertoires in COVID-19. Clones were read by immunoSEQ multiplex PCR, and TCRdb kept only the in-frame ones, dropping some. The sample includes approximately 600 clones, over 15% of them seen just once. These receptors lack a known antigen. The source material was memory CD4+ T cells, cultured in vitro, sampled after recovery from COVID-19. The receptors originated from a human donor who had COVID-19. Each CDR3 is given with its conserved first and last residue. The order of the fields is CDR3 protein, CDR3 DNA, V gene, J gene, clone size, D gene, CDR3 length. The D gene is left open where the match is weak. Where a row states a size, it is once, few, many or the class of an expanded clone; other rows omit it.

CDR3: CASSRASGGIDTQYF
DNA: TGCGCCAGCAGCCGGGCTAGCGGTGGTATAGATACGCAGTATTTT
V: TRBV4-1
J: TRBJ2-3
size: few
D: TRBD2
length: 15

CDR3: CPPSARRGGDTQYF
DNA: TGCCCCCCCAGTGCGCGGCGGGGGGGGGATACGCAGTATTTT
V: TRBV10-1
J: TRBJ2-3
size: NA
D: TRBD2
length: 14

CDR3: CASSSGQGSTGELFF
DNA: TGTGCCAGCAGCTCCGGACAGGGGTCGACCGGGGAGCTGTTTTTT
V: TRBV11-3
J: TRBJ2-2
size: medium-sized
D: TRBD1
length: 15

CDR3: CASRMTESTGNTIYF
DNA: TGTGCCAGCCGGATGACAGAGTCAACTGGAAACACCATATATTTT
V: TRBV6-5
J: TRBJ1-3
size: NA
D: NA
length: 15

CDR3: CASSKQGSVLHEQFF
DNA: TGTGCCAGCAGCAAACAGGGTTCCGTTCTTCATGAGCAGTTCTTC
V: TRBV7-9
J: TRBJ2-1
size: NA
D: NA
length: 15

CDR3: CASSPQGSGYTF
DNA: TGTGCCAGCAGTCCACAGGGAAGTGGCTACACCTTC
V: TRBV6-6
J: TRBJ1-2
size: NA
D: NA
length: 12

CDR3: CASSISRGKSTDTQYF
DNA: TGCGCCAGCAGTATCTCACGGGGGAAAAGCACAGATACGCAGTATTTT
V: TRBV5-1
J: TRBJ2-3
size: few
D: NA
length: 16

CDR3: CASGLAGRYNEQFF
DNA: TGTGCCAGCGGACTAGCGGGGAGGTACAATGAGCAGTTCTTC
V: TRBV6-5
J: TRBJ2-1
size: NA
D: TRBD2
length: 14

CDR3: CASSPTPQAGELFF
DNA: TGTGCCAGCAGCCCCACCCCCCAGGCCGGGGAGCTGTTTTTT
V: TRBV9
J: TRBJ2-2
size: NA
D: NA
length: 14

CDR3: CASRTGGGFGNTEAFF
DNA: TGTGCCAGCAGGACAGGGGGCGGATTCGGTAACACTGAAGCTTTCTTT
V: TRBV7-8
J: TRBJ1-1
size: few
D: TRBD1
length: 16

CDR3: CSGTGGAGTEAFF
DNA: TGCAGCGGGACAGGGGGCGCAGGAACTGAAGCTTTCTTT
V: TRBV29-1
J: TRBJ1-1
size: medium-sized
D: TRBD1
length: 13

CDR3: CASSRNTNTEAFF
DNA: TGTGCCAGCAGCCGAAACACGAACACTGAAGCTTTCTTT
V: TRBV11-2
J: TRBJ1-1
size: hyperexpanded
D: NA
length: 13

CDR3: CASKGTFSGNTIYF
DNA: TGTGCCAGCAAGGGGACCTTCTCTGGAAACACCATATATTTT
V: TRBV2
J: TRBJ1-3
size: NA
D: NA
length: 14

CDR3: CASPPQTGCSYEQYF
DNA: TGTGCCAGCCCGCCGCAGACAGGGTGCTCCTACGAGCAGTACTTC
V: TRBV11-3
J: TRBJ2-7
size: NA
D: TRBD1
length: 15

CDR3: CASSRDINTEAFF
DNA: TGTGCCAGCAGCCGGGATATTAACACTGAAGCTTTCTTT
V: TRBV11-2
J: TRBJ1-1
size: medium-sized
D: NA
length: 13

CDR3: CASSYKFPIFSETQYF
DNA: TGTGCCAGCAGCTATAAATTTCCCATTTTTTCTGAGACCCAGTACTTC
V: TRBV3-1/TRBV3-2
J: TRBJ2-5
size: NA
D: NA
length: 16

CDR3: CASSLYWDPPQPQHF
DNA: TGTGCCAGCAGTTTATATTGGGACCCCCCCCAGCCCCAGCATTTT
V: TRBV27
J: TRBJ1-5
size: NA
D: NA
length: 15

CDR3: CASSLKAGTGTPYEQYF
DNA: TGTGCCAGCAGCTTAAAGGCCGGGACAGGGACTCCCTACGAGCAGTACTTC
V: TRBV7-2
J: TRBJ2-7
size: large
D: TRBD1
length: 17

CDR3: CASRGAGRGYEQYF
DNA: TGTGCCAGCAGGGGGGCGGGAAGGGGATACGAGCAGTACTTC
V: TRBV4-2
J: TRBJ2-7
size: large
D: NA
length: 14

CDR3: CASSQVDRDTEAFF
DNA: TGTGCCAGCAGCCAAGTAGACCGGGACACTGAAGCTTTCTTT
V: TRBV3-1/TRBV3-2
J: TRBJ1-1
size: medium-sized
D: NA
length: 14

CDR3: CSVGLSNQPQHF
DNA: TGCAGCGTTGGACTCAGCAATCAGCCCCAGCATTTT
V: TRBV29-1
J: TRBJ1-5
size: few
D: NA
length: 12

CDR3: CASSFGQGRRVNEQFF
DNA: TGCGCCAGCAGCTTCGGACAGGGCCGCCGGGTCAATGAGCAGTTCTTC
V: TRBV5-1
J: TRBJ2-1
size: large
D: TRBD1
length: 16

CDR3: CASSLAQGRRTDTQYF
DNA: TGCGCCAGCAGCTTGGCCCAGGGGCGCCGCACAGATACGCAGTATTTT
V: TRBV5-1
J: TRBJ2-3
size: medium-sized
D: NA
length: 16

CDR3: CASSLKGAGDTQYF
DNA: TGTGCCAGCAGCTTGAAAGGGGCCGGAGATACGCAGTATTTT
V: TRBV5-4
J: TRBJ2-3
size: large
D: NA
length: 14

CDR3: CASSIWGQGFGQPQHF
DNA: TGTGCCAGTAGTATCTGGGGACAGGGCTTTGGTCAGCCCCAGCATTTT
V: TRBV19
J: TRBJ1-5
size: medium-sized
D: TRBD1
length: 16

CDR3: CATQPGVNSYNEQFF
DNA: TGTGCCACCCAGCCCGGAGTTAACTCCTACAATGAGCAGTTCTTC
V: TRBV6-5
J: TRBJ2-1
size: medium-sized
D: NA
length: 15

CDR3: CASSAGTGTSGNTIYF
DNA: TGTGCCAGCAGCGCCGGGACAGGGACCTCTGGAAACACCATATATTTT
V: TRBV7-8
J: TRBJ1-3
size: large
D: TRBD1
length: 16

CDR3: CASRSDGLGQKLFF
DNA: TGTGCCAGCAGATCTGACGGGCTCGGCCAAAAACTGTTTTTT
V: TRBV7-9
J: TRBJ1-4
size: NA
D: NA
length: 14

CDR3: CASSLARGVAGEQYF
DNA: TGTGCCAGCAGCTTAGCCCGGGGAGTCGCTGGGGAGCAGTACTTC
V: TRBV7-9
J: TRBJ2-7
size: large
D: NA
length: 15

CDR3: CASSVGRGLSYEQYF
DNA: TGTGCCAGCAGCGTTGGCAGGGGGCTCTCCTACGAGCAGTACTTC
V: TRBV9
J: TRBJ2-7
size: large
D: TRBD1
length: 15

CDR3: CASRSRNTGELFF
DNA: TGTGCCAGCAGGTCGCGGAACACCGGGGAGCTGTTTTTT
V: TRBV12-3/TRBV12-4
J: TRBJ2-2
size: medium-sized
D: NA
length: 13

CDR3: CASSPRQRQREGRDTGELFF
DNA: TGTGCCAGCTCACCACGTCAAAGACAGCGGGAGGGCCGTGACACCGGGGAGCTGTTTTTT
V: TRBV18
J: TRBJ2-2
size: NA
D: TRBD2
length: 20

CDR3: CASSSGTLNTGELFF
DNA: TGCGCCAGCAGCTCCGGGACACTTAACACCGGGGAGCTGTTTTTT
V: TRBV5-1
J: TRBJ2-2
size: medium-sized
D: NA
length: 15

CDR3: CASSNGQALIQLF
DNA: TGTGCCAGCAGCAACGGACAGGCCTTGATTCAGCTCTTT
V: TRBV5-6
J: TRBJ1-1
size: medium-sized
D: TRBD1
length: 13